The T cell receptor beta chain described here comes from a study of T-cell reconstitution after alpha-beta-depleted transplantation in children. TCRbeta library preparation incorporated unique molecular identifiers. TCRdb fed the PCR reads into MiXCR, producing one record per CDR3 protein. The top ten clones hold approximately 3% of a sample with some 500,000 distinct CDR3 sequences, about 17% of them seen once. There are 14 residues in the CDR3. The ends lost 7 bases at V and 0 bases at J; junction bases unmatched: 3. The source is a human donor who donated a stem cell graft to a child with acute lymphoblastic leukemia. The chain links TRBV12-3 or TRBV12-4 to TRBJ2-1, with 7 bases matching TRBD2. Sequenced here: PBMCs from the stem cell graft donor, sampled from the stem cell graft. CDR3 loop: CASMRGSSYNEQFF. CDR3 DNA sequence: TGTGCCAGCATGCGGGGGAGCTCCTACAATGAGCAGTTCTTC.